This T cell receptor (beta chain) appears in the sequencing data of a study of OX40 agonist ivuxolimab in advanced cancers. In the study overall: The study treated patients with ivuxolimab, an agonistic anti-OX40 (CD134) antibody. People who had prior anti-PD-1, anti-PD-L1 or anti-CTLA-4 therapy could take part, and about 40% had some. Hepatocellular carcinoma, melanoma, renal cell or head and neck cancer affected the dose-escalation patients.

Germline CDR1 reads SGHTA; CDR2 reads FQGTGA. The junction had 8 bases not matched to a gene; V was cut back by 5 bases and J by 9 bases. This CDR3 spans 15 amino acids. Some clones are missing from TCRdb's copy, which holds only in-frame ones; the method was immunoSEQ multiplex PCR. The profile shows approximately 88,000 clones, around nine tenths of them singletons. Blood samples were obtained at baseline, cycle 4 day 1, and cycle 7 day 1. The chain has TRBV7-3 and TRBJ2-1; 12 positions agree with TRBD2. This TCR was sampled from an adult with an advanced solid tumor such as melanoma, head and neck, liver or kidney cancer. This specimen was CD4+ or CD8+ T cells sorted from blood, taken in a trial of the OX40 agonist ivuxolimab. The CDR3 reads CASSLSSGGAFEQFF. The CDR3 nucleotides read TGTGCCAGCAGCCTATCTAGCGGGGGGGCTTTTGAGCAGTTCTTC.